A single sample gave rise to the 13 T cell receptor beta chains below, sequenced in a study of control samples from healthy donors and cancer patients. Measured with immunoSEQ multiplex PCR; TCRdb has only the in-frame clones, and not every one. In the table there are 57,000 or so clones, roughly 92% of which are singletons. The specimen sequenced was blood. These receptors came from a man aged 30 to 39 in good health.

This clone was observed a single time. The V and J genes are TRBV5-6 and TRBJ1-2; the D is unclear. Germline V gene lookup returns CDR1 SGHDT and CDR2 YYEEEE. Trimming removed 4 bases from V and 4 bases from J, with 11 bases in between. This CDR3 has 13 amino acids. The CDR3 region is CASSVDDFYGYTF. The CDR3 DNA reads TGTGCCAGCAGCGTGGATGATTTCTATGGCTACACCTTC.

V and J are TRBV30 and TRBJ2-1; possible D gene TRBD2, 6 bases. Trimming removed 3 bases from V and 5 bases from J, with 17 bases in between. From germline, CDR1 is GTSNPN and CDR2 SVGIG (reference sequence). The CDR3 has 15 amino acids. The CDR3: CAWRGLGGTNNEQFF. The CDR3, as DNA: TGTGCCTGGAGGGGACTCGGGGGTACCAACAATGAGCAGTTCTTC.

The chain employs TRBV25-1 and TRBJ2-1; 8 positions agree with TRBD2. The CDR3 extends over 15 amino acids. Germline CDR1 reads MGHDK; CDR2 reads SYGVNS. After removal of 3 bases from V and 7 bases from J, the junction contained 8 bases not matched to a gene. In nucleotides, the CDR3 is TGTGCCAGCAGTGAGATAGGACTAGCTAGTAATGAGCAGTTCTTC. Translating gives CASSEIGLASNEQFF.

This sequence joins TRBV4-1 and TRBJ2-2; 9 bases match TRBD2. This CDR3 region has 17 residues. CDR1 is MGHRA, CDR2 YSYEKL, per germline. Trimming at V came to 2 bases and at J to 5 bases, leaving 9 bases not matched to a gene. The CDR3: CASSQRAGGLSTGELFF. For the CDR3, the DNA is TGCGCCAGCAGCCAACGAGCGGGGGGCCTGAGTACCGGGGAGCTGTTTTTT.

J is TRBJ1-2 and V is TRBV7-9, with no clear D. Trimming removed 2 bases at V and 2 bases at J, with 15 bases between. This CDR3 has 16 residues. Germline CDR1 reads SEHNR; CDR2 reads FQNEAQ (reference sequence). The CDR3 sequence: CASSLFAGRGNYGYTF. CDR3 coding DNA: TGTGCCAGCAGCTTATTTGCGGGGAGAGGGAACTATGGCTACACCTTC.

The chain links TRBV6-5 to TRBJ2-3; D ambiguous. The CDR3 runs to 11 residues. Per the germline V gene, CDR1 is MNHEY and CDR2 is SVGAGI. The V and J ends lost 2 bases and 6 bases respectively, with 3 bases between them. The CDR3 here is CASSYMDTQYF. CDR3 DNA sequence: TGTGCCAGCAGTTACATGGATACGCAGTATTTT.

The rearrangement links TRBV2 to TRBJ1-6, with 8 bases lining up with TRBD1. The CDR3 covers 14 residues. V lost 6 bases, J lost 7 bases, and 5 bases stayed unmatched. Looked up from germline, CDR1 is SNHLY and CDR2 is FYNNEI. CDR3 nucleotides: TGTGCCAGCAGGCTAACAGGGGGGAATTCACCCCTCCACTTT. Encoded protein: CASRLTGGNSPLHF.

The chain employs TRBV28 and TRBJ1-3; D is ambiguous. The germline CDR1 and CDR2 sequences are MDHEN and SYDVKM. The CDR3 spans 15 residues. V was trimmed by 4 bases and J by 0 bases, leaving 10 bases between them. The CDR3, as DNA: TGTGCCAGCAGTTCGGACTTTTACTCTGGAAACACCATATATTTT. Residues: CASSSDFYSGNTIYF.

As regards this clone: Different DNA sequences within this sample yield the same CDR3. The chain has TRBV9 and TRBJ1-2, with 7 positions matching TRBD1. The CDR3 is 15 residues long. Trimming removed 0 bases from V and 5 bases from J; junction bases left unmatched: 7. The germline CDR1 and CDR2 sequences are SGDLS and YYNGEE. Written as DNA, the CDR3 is TGTGCCAGCAGCGTAGGGGGGGGCAGGGGGTATGGCTACACCTTC. Amino acids: CASSVGGGRGYGYTF. The full variable domain, rest sourced from reference TRBV9 and TRBJ1-2, is DSGVTQTPKHLITATGQRVTLRCSPRSGDLSVYWYQQSLDQGLQFLIQYYNGEERAKGNILERFSAQQFPDLHSELNLSSLELGDSALYFCASSVGGGRGYGYTFGSGTRLTVV.

The CDR3 region is CASSAGRSQGSSYTF. In DNA, the CDR3 is TGTGCCAGCAGCGCCGGCCGAAGCCAGGGTTCGAGCTACACCTTC. This chain links TRBV7-2 with TRBJ1-2; tentative D call: TRBD1 (5 bases). CDR3 length: 15 residues. Per germline, CDR1 SGHTA and CDR2 FQGNSA. V was clipped by 5 bases and J by 9 bases, with 22 bases between them. The full variable domain, in which reference TRBV7-2 and TRBJ1-2 provide the parts outside the CDR3, is GAGVSQSPSNKVTEKGKDVELRCDPISGHTALYWYRQSLGQGLEFLIYFQGNSAPDKSGLPSDRFSAERTGGSVSTLTIQRTQQEDSAVYLCASSAGRSQGSSYTFGSGTRLTVV.

V is TRBV19 and J is TRBJ1-6; tentatively, D is TRBD1 (6 bases). The germline V gene has CDR1 LNHDA and CDR2 SQIVND (reference sequence). Trimming removed 3 bases at V and 16 bases at J, with 13 bases between. The CDR3 contains 12 residues. DNA of the CDR3: TGTGCCAGTAGTATCACAGGGAACTTTCTCCACTTT. This encodes CASSITGNFLHF.

V gene TRBV18 combines with J gene TRBJ1-1, with 7 bases lining up with TRBD1. The CDR3 loop spans 16 amino acids. The V gene end was trimmed by 3 bases and the J gene end by 3 bases; junction bases not matched to a gene: 10. Germline V gene data show CDR1 as KGHSH and CDR2 as LQKENI. CDR3 amino acids: CASSPADRAIDTEAFF. The CDR3 DNA is TGTGCCAGCTCACCGGCCGACAGGGCAATTGACACTGAAGCTTTCTTT. Complete variable domain (other parts from reference TRBV18 and TRBJ1-1): NAGVMQNPRHLVRRRGQEARLRCSPMKGHSHVYWYRQLPEEGLKFMVYLQKENIIDESGMPKERFSAEFPKEGPSILRIQQVVRGDSAAYFCASSPADRAIDTEAFFGQGTRLTVV.

This clone was seen once. The rearrangement uses TRBV2 and TRBJ1-5; no clear D gene. The CDR3 consists of 14 residues. Germline V lookup: CDR1 SNHLY, CDR2 FYNNEI. Between the trimmed V and J ends, which lost 4 bases and 2 bases, there was a span of 9 bases. The CDR3 loop reads CASSVKEGNQPQHF. The CDR3 nucleotides read TGTGCCAGCAGTGTTAAAGAGGGCAATCAGCCCCAGCATTTT.